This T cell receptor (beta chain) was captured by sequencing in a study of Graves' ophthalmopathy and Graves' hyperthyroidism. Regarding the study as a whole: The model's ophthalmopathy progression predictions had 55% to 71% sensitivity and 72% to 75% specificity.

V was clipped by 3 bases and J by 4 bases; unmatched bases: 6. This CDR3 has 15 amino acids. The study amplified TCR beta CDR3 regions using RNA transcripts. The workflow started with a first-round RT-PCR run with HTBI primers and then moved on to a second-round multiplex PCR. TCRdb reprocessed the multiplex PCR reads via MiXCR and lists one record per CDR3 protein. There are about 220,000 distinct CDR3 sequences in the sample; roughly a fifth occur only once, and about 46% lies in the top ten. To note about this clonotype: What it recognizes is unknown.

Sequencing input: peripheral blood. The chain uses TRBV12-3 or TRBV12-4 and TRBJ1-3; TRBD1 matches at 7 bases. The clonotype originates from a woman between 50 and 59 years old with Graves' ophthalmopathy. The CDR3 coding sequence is TGTGCCAGCAGTTTTTCGACAGGGAGAGGAAACACCATATATTTT. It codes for CASSFSTGRGNTIYF.